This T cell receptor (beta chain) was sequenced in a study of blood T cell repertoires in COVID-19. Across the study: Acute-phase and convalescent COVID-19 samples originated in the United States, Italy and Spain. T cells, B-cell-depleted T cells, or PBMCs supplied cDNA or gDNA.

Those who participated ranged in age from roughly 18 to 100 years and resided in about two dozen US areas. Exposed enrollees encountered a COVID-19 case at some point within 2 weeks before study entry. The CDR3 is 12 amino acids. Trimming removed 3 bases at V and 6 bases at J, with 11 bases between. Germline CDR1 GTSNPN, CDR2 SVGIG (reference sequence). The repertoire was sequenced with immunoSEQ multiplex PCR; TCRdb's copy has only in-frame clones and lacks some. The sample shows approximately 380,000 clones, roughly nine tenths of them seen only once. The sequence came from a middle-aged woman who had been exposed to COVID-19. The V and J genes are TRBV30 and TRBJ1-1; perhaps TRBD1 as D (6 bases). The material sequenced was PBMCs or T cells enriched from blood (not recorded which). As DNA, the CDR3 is TGTGCCTGGAGGACAGGCCTGGCTGAAGCTTTCTTT. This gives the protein CAWRTGLAEAFF.